This TCR beta chain is from a study of T cell responses to AZD1222 COVID-19 vaccine. The repertoire was sequenced with immunoSEQ multiplex PCR; TCRdb's copy has only in-frame clones and lacks some. This table has around 78,000 clones, nearly 90% appearing once. General observations from the study: Of spike-specific TCRs, nearly half reportedly target regions left unmutated in variants. Among those given AZD1222, only six were seropositive at baseline. There were vaccine-associated CD4 TCRs across spike, dominant at 160-218 and 743-854.

Points on this clone: Its specificity is unknown.

The TCR originated in an adult in good health. The sequenced sample was peripheral blood, obtained on day 0 of MenACWY control vaccination.

The CDR3 here is CASSPPSRSTYEQYF. The CDR3 region has the DNA TGTGCCAGCTCACCGCCCAGCAGAAGCACCTACGAGCAGTACTTC. V is TRBV18 and J is TRBJ2-7; D is ambiguous. Germline loops: CDR1 KGHSH, CDR2 LQKENI. Trimming took off 3 bases at V and 2 bases at J, with 14 bases between the two ends. CDR3 size: 15 residues.